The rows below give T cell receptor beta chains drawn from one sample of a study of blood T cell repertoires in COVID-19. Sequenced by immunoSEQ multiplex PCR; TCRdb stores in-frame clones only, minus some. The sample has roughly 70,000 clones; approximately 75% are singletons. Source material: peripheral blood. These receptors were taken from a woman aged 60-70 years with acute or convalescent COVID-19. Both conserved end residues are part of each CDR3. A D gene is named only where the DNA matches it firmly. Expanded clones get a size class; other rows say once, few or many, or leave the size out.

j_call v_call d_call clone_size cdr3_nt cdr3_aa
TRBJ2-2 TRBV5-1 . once TGCGCCAGCAGCTTGGAAGGGGGCGGGGAGCTGTTTTTT CASSLEGGGELFF
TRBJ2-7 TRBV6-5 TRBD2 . TGTGCCAGCAGTTATGTACGGGGGGGCTACGAGCAGTACTTC CASSYVRGGYEQYF
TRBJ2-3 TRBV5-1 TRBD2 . TGCGCCAGCAGCTTGGCGCTAGCGGGGGGCCGTGGCACAGATACGCAGTATTTT CASSLALAGGRGTDTQYF
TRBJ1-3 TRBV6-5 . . TGTGCCAGCCCGGGGGGAGTAACTGGAAACACCATATATTTT CASPGGVTGNTIYF
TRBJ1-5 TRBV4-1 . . TGCGCCAGCAGCCAAGAGGGGACACCCAATCAGCCCCAGCATTTT CASSQEGTPNQPQHF
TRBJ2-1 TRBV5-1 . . TGCGCCAGCAGCTTGGAAGGGGATACTTACAATGAGCAGTTCTTC CASSLEGDTYNEQFF
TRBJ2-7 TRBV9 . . TGTGCCAGCAGCGCGGGACTCCCCAACGAGCAGTACTTC CASSAGLPNEQYF
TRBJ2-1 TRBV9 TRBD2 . TGTGCCAGCAGCGCGGAAGGACTAGCCGATGAGCAGTTCTTC CASSAEGLADEQFF
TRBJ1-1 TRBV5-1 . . TGCGCCAGCCCCGGGGGAGAGGTGAACACTGAAGCTTTCTTT CASPGGEVNTEAFF
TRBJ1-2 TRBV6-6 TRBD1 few TGTGCCACCCTCGCCACGGGCGGACAGGGGGAGTATGGCTACACCTTC CATLATGGQGEYGYTF